One sample yielded the 3 T cell receptor beta chains listed below, sequenced in a study of cytomegalovirus exposure and HLA in healthy donors. The PCR had 60 Vbeta and 13 Jbeta primers. TCRdb's copy holds only in-frame clones and misses some; the assay was immunoSEQ multiplex PCR. The sample shows around 150,000 clones, over 60% of them seen only once. Sequencing used PBMCs. These receptor sequences come from a woman aged 25 to 39 in good health and CMV-seronegative.

This rearrangement joins TRBV7-2 to TRBJ1-1, with no clear D. Trimming removed 1 base from V and 3 bases from J, with 6 bases in between. The CDR3 consists of 13 residues. Germline assignment: CDR1 SGHTA and CDR2 FQGNSA. This CDR3 is CASSLVEDTEAFF. Here the CDR3 DNA reads TGTGCCAGCAGCTTAGTGGAGGACACTGAAGCTTTCTTT.

The chain carries TRBV28 and TRBJ1-1, with D tentatively TRBD1 (5 bases). Trimming removed 3 bases from V and 0 bases from J, with 8 bases in between. This CDR3 region has 14 residues. The germline V gene has CDR1 MDHEN and CDR2 SYDVKM. The CDR3: CASSFGGVNTEAFF. Here the CDR3 DNA reads TGTGCCAGCAGTTTCGGAGGGGTGAACACTGAAGCTTTCTTT.

This chain uses TRBV6-5 with TRBJ1-2, with 7 bases lining up with TRBD1. The trim removed 7 bases at V and 4 bases at J, leaving 12 bases unmatched. The germline CDR1 and CDR2 sequences are MNHEY and SVGAGI. The CDR3 totals 15 residues. This CDR3 reads CASIPLTGRGYGYTF. CDR3 DNA: TGTGCCAGCATACCCCTGACAGGGCGAGGCTATGGCTACACCTTC.